This T cell receptor (beta chain) was identified during a study of OX40 agonist ivuxolimab in advanced cancers. Study summary: At 65% to 85% male, the cohort had a mean age of approximately 60 years, ranging from roughly 20 to 79.

Study-wide results and limits: Both CD4+ and CD8+ T cell populations in blood had undergone clonal expansion by week 6 at 0.1 to 3.0 mg/kg.

On this clone itself: Its antigen is not known.

Germline V gives CDR1 LNHDA, CDR2 SQIVND (reference sequence). The CDR3 contains 15 residues. V was cut by 4 bases and J by 0 bases, with 12 bases left in between. TCRdb's table, derived via immunoSEQ multiplex PCR, lists solely in-frame clones and lacks some. The sample has over 85,000 clones, more than 85% seen once. The specimen comprised CD4+ or CD8+ T cells sorted from blood, sampled in a trial of the OX40 agonist ivuxolimab. This TCR was recovered from an adult with an advanced solid tumor such as melanoma, head and neck, liver or kidney cancer. The rearrangement uses TRBV19 and TRBJ1-1; D perhaps matches TRBD1 (5 bases). The CDR3 DNA sequence: TGTGCCAGTAGTACCTCGGGACGGATGAACACTGAAGCTTTCTTT. Translation: CASSTSGRMNTEAFF.